A selection of T cell receptor beta chains follows, all from one sample in a study of blood T cells in healthy people across ages. In TCRdb, the 5' RACE reads were re-called with MiXCR into one record per CDR3 protein. Of over a million distinct CDR3 sequences listed, approximately 43% were seen once; the top ten hold roughly 3.7%. The specimen was blood. All receptors derive from a woman aged 18-30 years in good health. CDR3s include the opening cysteine and the closing phenylalanine or tryptophan. A D gene is named only where the DNA matches it firmly. Not every row has a clone size; where given, it reads once, few, many or a size class.

abundance: NA; d_gene: NA; j_gene: TRBJ1-1; v_gene: TRBV20-1; CDR3nt: TGCAGTGCTAGTCAAAGCACTGAAGCTTTCTTT; CDR3aa: CSASQSTEAFF
abundance: NA; d_gene: TRBD1; j_gene: TRBJ2-3; v_gene: TRBV12-3/TRBV12-4; CDR3nt: TGTGCCAGCAGACTGACAGGGGCAGGCGCAGATACGCAGTATTTT; CDR3aa: CASRLTGAGADTQYF
abundance: NA; d_gene: TRBD1; j_gene: TRBJ1-2; v_gene: TRBV15; CDR3nt: TGTGCCACCAGCAGGGACAGGGTAGATCATGGCTACACCTTC; CDR3aa: CATSRDRVDHGYTF
abundance: few; d_gene: NA; j_gene: TRBJ2-1; v_gene: TRBV24-1; CDR3nt: TGTGCCACCAGTGATTCCGGGCAGGGGACCTACAATGAGCAGTTCTTC; CDR3aa: CATSDSGQGTYNEQFF
abundance: few; d_gene: NA; j_gene: TRBJ1-1; v_gene: TRBV10-3; CDR3nt: TGTGCCACCATCTCAGGCGGGAACACTGAAGCTTTCTTT; CDR3aa: CATISGGNTEAFF
abundance: few; d_gene: TRBD2; j_gene: TRBJ2-7; v_gene: TRBV4-2; CDR3nt: TGTGCCAGCAGCCAAGAGCGGGGGGGCTACAATGAGCAGTACTTC; CDR3aa: CASSQERGGYNEQYF
abundance: NA; d_gene: TRBD1; j_gene: TRBJ1-2; v_gene: TRBV28; CDR3nt: TGTGTGACCTTAGCGACAGGGACGAACTATGGCTACACCTTC; CDR3aa: CVTLATGTNYGYTF
abundance: many; d_gene: NA; j_gene: TRBJ1-2; v_gene: TRBV25-1; CDR3nt: TGTGCCAGCAGTGAATTGGCGGACTATGGCTACACCTTC; CDR3aa: CASSELADYGYTF
abundance: once; d_gene: NA; j_gene: TRBJ1-3; v_gene: TRBV10-3; CDR3nt: TGTGCCATCAGTGAATACCAGCCAGGGGCTGGAAACACCATATATTTT; CDR3aa: CAISEYQPGAGNTIYF
abundance: NA; d_gene: TRBD2; j_gene: TRBJ2-1; v_gene: TRBV10-3; CDR3nt: TGTGCCATCAGTGAGTCCGACTACGGGAGGGCACCCGGTGAGCAGTTCTTC; CDR3aa: CAISESDYGRAPGEQFF
abundance: NA; d_gene: TRBD1; j_gene: TRBJ1-4; v_gene: TRBV4-1; CDR3nt: TGCGCCAGCAGCCCGCGACAGGGTGGAAATGAAAAACTGTTTTTT; CDR3aa: CASSPRQGGNEKLFF
abundance: NA; d_gene: TRBD1; j_gene: TRBJ1-1; v_gene: TRBV6-6; CDR3nt: TGTGCCAGCAGTAACGACAGGGATTGGACTGAAGCTTTCTTT; CDR3aa: CASSNDRDWTEAFF
abundance: NA; d_gene: NA; j_gene: TRBJ1-6; v_gene: TRBV7-2; CDR3nt: TGTGCCAGCAGCTTAAATAGGACAGCTAATTCACCCCTCCACTTT; CDR3aa: CASSLNRTANSPLHF
abundance: many; d_gene: TRBD1; j_gene: TRBJ2-7; v_gene: TRBV29-1; CDR3nt: TGCAGCGTGAGGACAGGCGGCTACGAGCAGTACTTC; CDR3aa: CSVRTGGYEQYF
abundance: NA; d_gene: TRBD2; j_gene: TRBJ2-3; v_gene: TRBV5-1; CDR3nt: TGCGCCAGCAGCTTACTTAGCGGGAGGGCAGATACGCAGTATTTT; CDR3aa: CASSLLSGRADTQYF
abundance: NA; d_gene: NA; j_gene: TRBJ1-2; v_gene: TRBV29-1; CDR3nt: TGCAGCGTTGAACTACCTGGCTATGGCTACACCTTC; CDR3aa: CSVELPGYGYTF
abundance: NA; d_gene: NA; j_gene: TRBJ1-1; v_gene: TRBV4-3; CDR3nt: TGCGCCAACAGCCGCTCGGGCGGGTACACTGAAGCTTTCTTT; CDR3aa: CANSRSGGYTEAFF
abundance: NA; d_gene: NA; j_gene: TRBJ1-5; v_gene: TRBV7-2; CDR3nt: TGTGCCAGCAGCTCGGGGGGAAAGCAGCCCCAGCATTTT; CDR3aa: CASSSGGKQPQHF
abundance: NA; d_gene: TRBD2; j_gene: TRBJ2-7; v_gene: TRBV6-6; CDR3nt: TGTGCCAGCAGTTCCGCATCCAGCGGGAGCTACGAGCAGTACTTC; CDR3aa: CASSSASSGSYEQYF
abundance: NA; d_gene: TRBD2; j_gene: TRBJ2-3; v_gene: TRBV2; CDR3nt: TGTGCCAGCAGTGGGACGGAACTAGCGGGGGGTGATGCGCAGTATTTT; CDR3aa: CASSGTELAGGDAQYF
abundance: once; d_gene: TRBD1; j_gene: TRBJ1-1; v_gene: TRBV10-3; CDR3nt: TGTGCCATCAATGGACAGGGGATGAACACTGAAGCTTTCTTT; CDR3aa: CAINGQGMNTEAFF
abundance: few; d_gene: NA; j_gene: TRBJ2-5; v_gene: TRBV29-1; CDR3nt: TGCAGCGTTGGAGGTACGGCTCGAGAGACCCAGTACTTC; CDR3aa: CSVGGTARETQYF
abundance: NA; d_gene: TRBD2; j_gene: TRBJ2-7; v_gene: TRBV20-1; CDR3nt: TGCAGTGCTAGAGTCCTGACTAGCGGGAGCCTCGCGCGCGAGCAGTACTTC; CDR3aa: CSARVLTSGSLAREQYF
abundance: few; d_gene: NA; j_gene: TRBJ2-4; v_gene: TRBV7-2; CDR3nt: TGTGCCAGCAGCCAGCCGACAGTAAACATTCAGTACTTC; CDR3aa: CASSQPTVNIQYF
abundance: NA; d_gene: NA; j_gene: TRBJ2-1; v_gene: TRBV6-2/TRBV6-3; CDR3nt: TGTGCCAGCAGGACTAGTGGGCCGTCCTACAATGAGCAGTTCTTC; CDR3aa: CASRTSGPSYNEQFF
abundance: NA; d_gene: TRBD2; j_gene: TRBJ2-3; v_gene: TRBV7-2; CDR3nt: TGTGCCAGCAGCTCCCTTAGCGGGGGCGCGGGGGATACGCAGTATTTT; CDR3aa: CASSSLSGGAGDTQYF
abundance: NA; d_gene: NA; j_gene: TRBJ1-1; v_gene: TRBV27; CDR3nt: TGTGCCAGCAGTACGGGACGGCCTAACACTGAAGCTTTCTTT; CDR3aa: CASSTGRPNTEAFF
abundance: NA; d_gene: NA; j_gene: TRBJ2-3; v_gene: TRBV9; CDR3nt: TGTGCCAGCAACCCGACTAGTTTGGATACGCAGTATTTT; CDR3aa: CASNPTSLDTQYF
abundance: NA; d_gene: NA; j_gene: TRBJ2-7; v_gene: TRBV20-1; CDR3nt: TGCAGTGCTAATCGCGACGAGCAGTACTTC; CDR3aa: CSANRDEQYF
abundance: NA; d_gene: NA; j_gene: TRBJ2-1; v_gene: TRBV4-1; CDR3nt: TGCGCCAGCCAGCATTTCTCCTACAATGAGCAGTTCTTC; CDR3aa: CASQHFSYNEQFF
abundance: NA; d_gene: TRBD1; j_gene: TRBJ1-1; v_gene: TRBV4-1; CDR3nt: TGCGCCAGCAGGGCATGGGGACAGGGCGGGGCTGAAGCTTTCTTT; CDR3aa: CASRAWGQGGAEAFF
abundance: NA; d_gene: NA; j_gene: TRBJ1-2; v_gene: TRBV27; CDR3nt: TGTGCCAGCAGTTCAACGACTCCGGCCCACCATGGCTACACCTTC; CDR3aa: CASSSTTPAHHGYTF